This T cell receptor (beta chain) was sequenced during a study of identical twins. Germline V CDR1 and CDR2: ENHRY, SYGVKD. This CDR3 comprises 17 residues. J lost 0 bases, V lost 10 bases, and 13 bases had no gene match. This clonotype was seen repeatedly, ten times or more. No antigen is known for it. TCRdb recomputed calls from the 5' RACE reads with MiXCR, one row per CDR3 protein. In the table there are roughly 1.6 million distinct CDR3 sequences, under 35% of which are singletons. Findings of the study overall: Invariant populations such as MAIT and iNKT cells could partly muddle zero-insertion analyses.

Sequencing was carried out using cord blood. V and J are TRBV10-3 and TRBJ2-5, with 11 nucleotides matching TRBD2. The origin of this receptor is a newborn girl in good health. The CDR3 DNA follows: TGTGCCACCCGCGCCCTTTCTAGCGGGGGGTACCAAGAGACCCAGTACTTC. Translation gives CATRALSSGGYQETQYF.